This is a list of T cell receptor beta chains from one sample in a study of shared clonotypes between healthy human individuals. Sequenced by immunoSEQ multiplex PCR; TCRdb stores in-frame clones only, minus some. This sample carries some 2,500,000 clones, 93% of them seen once, and the ten largest clones take around 0.37%. Specimen: naive CD4+ T cells from PBMCs. These TCRs come from a man younger than 35 in good health. Some clones in this sample may be carry-over from other donors' samples. The CDR3 runs from the conserved cysteine through the conserved F or W. D genes are given only for firm matches. Clone size appears in some rows only: once, few, many, or a class for an expanded clone.

clone_size	v_call	j_call	d_call	cdr3_aa	cdr3_nt
NA	TRBV28	TRBJ1-2	TRBD1	CASSLSSLGQSYGYTF	TGTGCCAGCAGTTTATCCTCCCTGGGACAGTCCTATGGCTACACCTTC
few	TRBV29-1	TRBJ1-1	NA	CSVASQVNTEAFF	TGCAGCGTCGCCTCCCAGGTGAACACTGAAGCTTTCTTT
NA	TRBV19	TRBJ2-3	TRBD1	CASSTTRGRWADTQYF	TGTGCCAGTAGTACAACCAGGGGGCGCTGGGCAGATACGCAGTATTTT
NA	TRBV30	TRBJ2-5	NA	CAWSVRDLGTQYF	TGTGCCTGGAGTGTAAGGGATTTGGGGACCCAGTACTTC
NA	TRBV20-1	TRBJ1-2	NA	CSARPREGYTF	TGCAGTGCTAGACCCAGGGAAGGCTACACCTTC
NA	TRBV6-6	TRBJ2-2	NA	CASSYPNTGELFF	TGTGCCAGCAGTTACCCAAACACCGGGGAGCTGTTTTTT
NA	TRBV11-2	TRBJ2-5	TRBD2	CASSVGLAGGQETQYF	TGTGCCAGCAGCGTAGGACTAGCGGGAGGGCAAGAGACCCAGTACTTC
NA	TRBV10-3	TRBJ2-2	NA	CAISAGQANTGELFF	TGTGCCATCAGTGCGGGACAAGCGAACACCGGGGAGCTGTTTTTT
NA	TRBV2	TRBJ1-2	TRBD1	CASSSQGARGYTF	TGTGCCAGCAGTTCCCAGGGGGCTCGGGGCTACACCTTC
NA	TRBV7-2	TRBJ2-2	NA	CASSLADLNTGELFF	TGTGCCAGCAGCTTAGCTGACCTGAACACCGGGGAGCTGTTTTTT
NA	TRBV6-4	TRBJ2-3	NA	CASSEAADTQYF	TGTGCCAGCAGTGAAGCAGCTGATACGCAGTATTTT
NA	TRBV20-1	TRBJ2-4	NA	CSAYTKNIQYF	TGCAGTGCTTATACCAAAAACATTCAGTACTTC
NA	TRBV11-2	TRBJ1-6	TRBD1	CASSTRDRANSPLHF	TGTGCCAGCAGCACCCGGGACAGGGCTAATTCACCCCTCCACTTT
NA	TRBV11-2	TRBJ1-1	NA	CASSLEAGSGTEAFF	TGTGCCAGCAGCTTAGAAGCGGGGTCAGGGACTGAAGCTTTCTTT
NA	TRBV29-1	TRBJ2-7	NA	CSVAGRLSYEQYF	TGCAGCGTCGCGGGACGGCTCTCCTACGAGCAGTACTTC
NA	TRBV11-2	TRBJ2-1	NA	CASSYGGNEQFF	TGTGCCAGCAGCTATGGTGGCAATGAGCAGTTCTTC
NA	TRBV7-2	TRBJ1-2	NA	CASSLAQGIYGYTF	TGTGCCAGCAGCTTAGCGCAGGGGATCTATGGCTACACCTTC
NA	TRBV5-1	TRBJ2-2	NA	CASSLVGVPNTGELFF	TGCGCCAGCAGCTTGGTCGGGGTCCCGAACACCGGGGAGCTGTTTTTT
NA	TRBV2	TRBJ2-5	TRBD2	CASIARLAGYETQYF	TGTGCCAGCATTGCAAGACTAGCGGGGTATGAGACCCAGTACTTC
NA	TRBV19	TRBJ1-2	TRBD1	CASTLSLPGQGAPGYTF	TGTGCCAGTACCCTTTCCCTACCGGGACAGGGGGCCCCCGGCTACACCTTC
NA	TRBV5-5	TRBJ2-3	TRBD1	CASSYRGTDTQYF	TGTGCCAGCAGCTACAGGGGGACGGATACGCAGTATTTT
NA	TRBV6-5	TRBJ2-7	NA	CASKARSSYEQYF	TGTGCCAGCAAGGCCAGGAGCTCCTACGAGCAGTACTTC
NA	TRBV18	TRBJ2-3	NA	CASSPPAVTDTQYF	TGTGCCAGCTCACCCCCGGCCGTGACAGATACGCAGTATTTT
NA	TRBV28	TRBJ1-5	TRBD1	CASSSYRGQPQHF	TGTGCCAGCAGTTCGTACAGGGGTCAGCCCCAGCATTTT